This TCR beta chain is from a study of beta chain features in type 1 diabetes. Study conclusions and caveats: Across patients, naive, central memory and Treg TCRB repertoires exhibited apparently greater similarity than was observed across healthy donors. Since sequencing was performed on cDNA, cells with high TCR expression could be over-represented.

The study reverse transcribed the entire isolated RNA, so it sequenced expressed TCRB transcripts. Clones were sequenced by immunoSEQ multiplex PCR, and TCRdb holds only the in-frame ones, with some missing. The data hold 300,000 to 350,000 clones, with 8% observed a single time. About this clone itself: Its specificity is unknown.

Using CD45RO/CCR7/CD25/CD127/CD95/CD27, CD4+ naive, central memory, regulatory and stem cell-like memory cells were sorted. This CDR3 is built from 11 residues. With 1 base removed from V and 6 bases from J, the gap between germline ends came to 4 bases. Germline V gene sequence: CDR1 SGHAT, CDR2 FQNNGV. This clonotype was sampled from a woman aged 18 to 35 in good health. The chain couples TRBV11-2 to TRBJ2-7; D unresolved. Sequenced input: central memory CD4+ T cells from blood. This CDR3 reads CASSLGVEQYF. CDR3 DNA: TGTGCCAGCAGCTTAGGAGTCGAGCAGTACTTC.